This T cell receptor (beta chain) was observed in a study of metastatic and nonmetastatic thyroid tumors. Study background: Malignant and benign thyroid patients had repertoires compared in peripheral blood and tumor or nodule tissue.

TCRdb re-analyzed the PCR reads through MiXCR. The sample has 14,000 to 15,000 clones, 20% to 25% seen once; the top ten hold approximately 8%. This clone was observed a handful of times. The CDR3 sequence is 16 residues long. The V and J ends lost 6 bases and 6 bases, in that order; junction bases with no gene match: 12. Germline lookup yields CDR1 MNHEY and CDR2 SVGEGT. Thyroid surgery was performed in patients who had received no treatment beforehand. The sequenced sample was tumor tissue. The chain couples TRBV6-2 or TRBV6-3 to TRBJ2-3; TRBD2 matches at 10 bases. The TCR comes from a female donor with papillary thyroid cancer or a benign thyroid nodule (not recorded which). Some clones in this sample may be carry-over from other donors' samples. This chain's CDR3 is CASSLVGTSVGDTQYF. The CDR3 DNA reads TGTGCCAGCAGCTTAGTGGGGACTAGCGTAGGTGATACGCAGTATTTT.